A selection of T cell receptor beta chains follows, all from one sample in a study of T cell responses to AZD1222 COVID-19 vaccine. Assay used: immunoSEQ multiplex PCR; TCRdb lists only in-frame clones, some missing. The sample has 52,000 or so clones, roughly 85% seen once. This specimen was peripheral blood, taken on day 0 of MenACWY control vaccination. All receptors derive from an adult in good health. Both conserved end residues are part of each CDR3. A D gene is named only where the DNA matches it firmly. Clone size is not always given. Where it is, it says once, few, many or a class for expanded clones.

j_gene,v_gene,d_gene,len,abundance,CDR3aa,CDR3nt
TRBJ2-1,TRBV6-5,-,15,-,CASSYPSRGRDEQFF,TGTGCCAGCAGTTACCCCAGTAGGGGGAGGGATGAGCAGTTCTTC
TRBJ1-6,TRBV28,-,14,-,CASSLAGANRSLHF,TGTGCCAGCAGTTTAGCGGGGGCGAATCGGTCCCTCCACTTT
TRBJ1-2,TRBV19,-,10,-,CASSADGYTF,TGTGCCAGTAGCGCTGATGGCTACACCTTC
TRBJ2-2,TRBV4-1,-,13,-,CASKSPNTGELFF,TGCGCCAGCAAAAGCCCGAACACCGGGGAGCTGTTTTTT
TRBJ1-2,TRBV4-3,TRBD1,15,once,CASSHSGGSGYGYTF,TGCGCCAGCAGCCACTCAGGGGGCAGTGGTTATGGCTACACCTTC
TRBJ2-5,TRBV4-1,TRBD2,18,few,CASSQDSSGLADQETQYF,TGCGCCAGCAGCCAAGATTCTTCGGGACTAGCGGACCAAGAGACCCAGTACTTC
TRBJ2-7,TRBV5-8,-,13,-,CASSAGSSYEQYF,TGTGCCAGCAGCGCGGGGTCCTCCTACGAGCAGTACTTC
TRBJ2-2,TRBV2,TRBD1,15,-,CASEDRGLYTGELFF,TGTGCCAGCGAGGACAGGGGGCTATACACCGGGGAGCTGTTTTTT
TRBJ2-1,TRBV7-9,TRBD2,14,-,CASSLTSGRNEQFF,TGTGCCAGCAGCTTGACTAGCGGGAGGAATGAGCAGTTCTTC
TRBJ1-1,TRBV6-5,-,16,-,CASSYYSQGRTTEAFF,TGTGCCAGCAGTTACTATTCGCAGGGGAGGACCACTGAAGCTTTCTTT
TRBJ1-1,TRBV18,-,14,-,CASSPAGGNTEAFF,TGTGCCAGCTCACCGGCCGGGGGGAACACTGAAGCTTTCTTT
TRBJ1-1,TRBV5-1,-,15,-,CASSLGGFEGTEAFF,TGCGCCAGCAGCTTGGGGGGGTTCGAGGGCACTGAAGCTTTCTTT
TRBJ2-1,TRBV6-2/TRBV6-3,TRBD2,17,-,CASSYTTSGSSYNEQFF,TGTGCCAGCAGTTACACCACTAGCGGGAGCTCCTACAATGAGCAGTTCTTC
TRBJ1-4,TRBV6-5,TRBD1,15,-,CASSYSGTGDEKLFF,TGTGCCAGCAGTTACTCCGGGACAGGGGATGAAAAACTGTTTTTT
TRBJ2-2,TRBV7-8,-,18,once,CASSLRRGGDANTGELFF,TGTGCCAGCAGCTTAAGGCGGGGAGGCGACGCGAACACCGGGGAGCTGTTTTTT
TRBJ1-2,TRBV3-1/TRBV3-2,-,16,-,CASSQESSRGRYGYTF,TGTGCCAGCAGCCAAGAATCGTCCCGGGGACGCTATGGCTACACCTTC
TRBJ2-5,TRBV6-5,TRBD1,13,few,CASSRGQQETQYF,TGTGCCAGCAGTAGGGGACAGCAAGAGACCCAGTACTTC
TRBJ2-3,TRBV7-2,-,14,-,CASSPWARTDTQYF,TGTGCCAGCAGCCCTTGGGCCCGCACAGATACGCAGTATTTT
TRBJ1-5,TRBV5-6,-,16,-,CASSFGAGHPNQPQHF,TGTGCCAGCAGCTTCGGGGCTGGACACCCAAATCAGCCCCAGCATTTT
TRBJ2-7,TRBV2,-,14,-,CASSEAGLVYEQYF,TGTGCCAGCAGTGAAGCGGGCTTAGTGTACGAGCAGTACTTC
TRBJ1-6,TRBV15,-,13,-,CATSRDGNSPLHF,TGTGCCACCAGCAGAGACGGAAATTCACCCCTCCACTTT
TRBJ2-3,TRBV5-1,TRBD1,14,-,CASSTGTETDTQYF,TGCGCCAGCAGCACCGGGACAGAGACAGATACGCAGTATTTT
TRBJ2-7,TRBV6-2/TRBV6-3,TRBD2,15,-,CASSSRGLADYEQYF,TGTGCCAGCAGTTCCCGAGGACTAGCGGATTACGAGCAGTACTTC
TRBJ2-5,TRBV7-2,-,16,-,CASSLAPPRMQETQYF,TGTGCCAGCAGCTTAGCGCCCCCCCGAATGCAAGAGACCCAGTACTTC
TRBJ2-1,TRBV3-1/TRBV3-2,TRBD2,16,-,CASSQGSTSGSEKQFF,TGTGCCAGCAGCCAAGGGTCGACTAGCGGGAGTGAAAAGCAGTTCTTC
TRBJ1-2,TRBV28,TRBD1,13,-,CASSQRQGDGYTF,TGTGCCAGCAGTCAACGACAGGGGGATGGCTACACCTTC
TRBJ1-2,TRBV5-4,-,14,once,CASSFRGRNYGYTF,TGTGCCAGCAGCTTCCGGGGGCGCAACTATGGCTACACCTTC
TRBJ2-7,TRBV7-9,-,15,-,CASSLGGAGGYEQYF,TGTGCCAGCAGCTTAGGGGGGGCCGGCGGCTACGAGCAGTACTTC
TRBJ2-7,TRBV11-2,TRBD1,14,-,CASSAGTGDYEQYF,TGTGCCAGCAGCGCCGGGACAGGGGACTACGAGCAGTACTTC
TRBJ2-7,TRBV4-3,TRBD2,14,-,CASSQARGSYEQYF,TGCGCCAGCAGCCAAGCTCGCGGGAGCTACGAGCAGTACTTC
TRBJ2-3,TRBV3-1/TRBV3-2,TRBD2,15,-,CASSRSGARTDTQYF,TGTGCCAGCAGCCGCAGCGGGGCCCGCACAGATACGCAGTATTTT
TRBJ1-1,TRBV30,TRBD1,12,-,CAWADRGTEAFF,TGTGCCTGGGCCGACAGGGGAACTGAAGCTTTCTTT
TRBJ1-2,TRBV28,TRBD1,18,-,CASILNPGQGKTNYGYTF,TGTGCCAGCATATTGAACCCGGGACAGGGGAAGACTAACTATGGCTACACCTTC
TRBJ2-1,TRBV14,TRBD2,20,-,CASSQGEDVMRETLLNEQFF,TGTGCCAGCAGCCAAGGGGAAGATGTAATGCGGGAGACCCTTCTCAATGAGCAGTTCTTC
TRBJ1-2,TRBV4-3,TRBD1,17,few,CASSRELRTGFNYGYTF,TGCGCCAGCAGCCGAGAATTGAGGACAGGTTTTAACTATGGCTACACCTTC
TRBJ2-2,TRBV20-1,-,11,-,CSARGVGELFF,TGCAGTGCTAGAGGGGTCGGGGAGCTGTTTTTT
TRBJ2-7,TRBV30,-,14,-,CAWSVIQGSREQYF,TGTGCCTGGAGTGTTATACAGGGATCTCGCGAGCAGTACTTC
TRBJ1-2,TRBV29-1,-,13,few,CSVAESGERGYTF,TGCAGCGTTGCTGAATCGGGTGAGCGGGGCTACACCTTC
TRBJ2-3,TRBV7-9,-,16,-,CASSFPSLASTDTQYF,TGTGCCAGCAGCTTCCCCTCCCTCGCTAGCACAGATACGCAGTATTTT
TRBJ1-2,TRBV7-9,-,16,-,CASSGGGREGYYGYTF,TGTGCCAGCAGCGGGGGAGGCCGAGAGGGTTACTATGGCTACACCTTC
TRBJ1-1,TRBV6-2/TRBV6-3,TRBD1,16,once,CASSYNRGLMNTEAFF,TGTGCCAGCAGTTATAACAGGGGGCTTATGAACACTGAAGCTTTCTTT